This passage covers 4 T cell receptor beta chains from one sample sequenced in a study of neoadjuvant nivolumab and ipilimumab in lung cancer. TCRdb's table, derived via immunoSEQ multiplex PCR, lists solely in-frame clones and lacks some. The repertoire holds approximately 6,800 clones, with over 80% as singletons. Here the sequenced sample was tumor tissue, taken after neoadjuvant nivolumab, alone or with ipilimumab, at or shortly before surgery. The receptors derive from an adult with non-small cell lung cancer.

The V call is TRBV4-2, the J call TRBJ2-1; 13 bases line up with TRBD2. V gave up 2 bases and J gave up 8 bases; unmatched junction bases: 6. Looked up from germline, CDR1 is LGHNA and CDR2 is YNFKEQ. CDR3 size: 16 residues. CDR3 coding DNA: TGTGCCAGCAGCCAAACTAGCGGGGGGGCTGTGGATGAGCAGTTCTTC. Amino acids: CASSQTSGGAVDEQFF.

V is TRBV13 and J is TRBJ2-2; D call uncertain. Trimming left V 1 base short and J 5 bases short, with 2 bases between. Per germline, CDR1 PRHDT and CDR2 FYEKMQ (reference sequence). This CDR3 region has 12 residues. CDR3 region: CASSLETGELFF. The CDR3 bases are TGTGCCAGCAGCTTAGAAACCGGGGAGCTGTTTTTT. The entire variable domain, with the rest obtained from reference TRBV13 and TRBJ2-2, is as follows: AAGVIQSPRHLIKEKRETATLKCYPIPRHDTVYWYQQGPGQDPQFLISFYEKMQSDKGSIPDRFSAQQFSDYHSELNMSSLELGDSALYFCASSLETGELFFGEGSRLTVL.

The chain recombines TRBV5-1 with TRBJ1-2, with D hard to call. V was trimmed by 0 bases and J by 8 bases, leaving 11 bases between them. The CDR3 length is 13 residues. Germline assignment: CDR1 SGHRS and CDR2 YFSETQ. The DNA of the CDR3 is TGCGCCAGCAGCTTGGGGACGAATCGGGGCTACACCTTC. Its translation is CASSLGTNRGYTF.

This clone was found a few times. The chain recombines TRBV7-8 with TRBJ2-1; unclear D gene. The CDR3 runs 15 residues. The germline V gene encodes CDR1 SGHVS and CDR2 FQNEAQ. Trimming took off 2 bases at V and 7 bases at J, with 15 bases between the two ends. The CDR3 loop reads CASSLTTVVGNEQFF. The CDR3 DNA follows: TGTGCCAGCAGCTTAACCACAGTGGTAGGGAATGAGCAGTTCTTC.